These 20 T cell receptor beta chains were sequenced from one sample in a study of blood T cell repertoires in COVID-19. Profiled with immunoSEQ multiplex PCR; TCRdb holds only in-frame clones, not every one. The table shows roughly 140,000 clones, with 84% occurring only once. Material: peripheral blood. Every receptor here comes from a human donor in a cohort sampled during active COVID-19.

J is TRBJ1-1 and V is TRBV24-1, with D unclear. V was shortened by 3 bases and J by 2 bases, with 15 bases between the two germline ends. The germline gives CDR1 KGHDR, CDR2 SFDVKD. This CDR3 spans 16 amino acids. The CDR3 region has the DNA TGTGCCACCAGTGATCCACCACTGGGCAAAAACACTGAAGCTTTCTTT. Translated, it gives CATSDPPLGKNTEAFF.

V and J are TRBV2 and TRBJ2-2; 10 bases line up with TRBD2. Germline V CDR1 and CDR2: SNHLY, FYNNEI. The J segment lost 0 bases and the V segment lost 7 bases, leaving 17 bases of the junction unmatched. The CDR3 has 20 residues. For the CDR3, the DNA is TGTGCCAGCACCCTAGCCGGGACTAGCGTCGGCCGACCGAACACCGGGGAGCTGTTTTTT. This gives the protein CASTLAGTSVGRPNTGELFF. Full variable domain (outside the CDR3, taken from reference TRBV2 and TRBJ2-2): EPEVTQTPSHQVTQMGQEVILRCVPISNHLYFYWYRQILGQKVEFLVSFYNNEISEKSEIFDDQFSVERPDGSNFTLKIRSTKLEDSAMYFCASTLAGTSVGRPNTGELFFGEGSRLTVL.

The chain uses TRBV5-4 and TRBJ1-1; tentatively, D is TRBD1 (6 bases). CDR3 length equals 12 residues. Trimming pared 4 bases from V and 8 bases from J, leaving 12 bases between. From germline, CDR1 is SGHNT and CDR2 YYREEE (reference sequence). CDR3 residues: CASSRNQGEAFF. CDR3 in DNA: TGTGCCAGCAGCCGGAATCAGGGGGAAGCTTTCTTT.

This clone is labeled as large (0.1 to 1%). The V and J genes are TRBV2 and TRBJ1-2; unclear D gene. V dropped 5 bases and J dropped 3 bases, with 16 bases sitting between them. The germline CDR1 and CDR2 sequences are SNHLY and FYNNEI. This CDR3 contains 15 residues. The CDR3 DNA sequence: TGTGCCAGCAGTTTCGCCGTAGACGGGGACTATGGCTACACCTTC. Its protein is CASSFAVDGDYGYTF. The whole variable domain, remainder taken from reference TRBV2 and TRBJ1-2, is EPEVTQTPSHQVTQMGQEVILRCVPISNHLYFYWYRQILGQKVEFLVSFYNNEISEKSEIFDDQFSVERPDGSNFTLKIRSTKLEDSAMYFCASSFAVDGDYGYTFGSGTRLTVV.

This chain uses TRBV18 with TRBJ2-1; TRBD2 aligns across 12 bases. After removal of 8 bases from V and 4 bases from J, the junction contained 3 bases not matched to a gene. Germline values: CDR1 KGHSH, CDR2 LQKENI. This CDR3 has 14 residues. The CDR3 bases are TGTGCCAGCCGGACTAGCGGGGTATACAATGAGCAGTTCTTC. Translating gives CASRTSGVYNEQFF.

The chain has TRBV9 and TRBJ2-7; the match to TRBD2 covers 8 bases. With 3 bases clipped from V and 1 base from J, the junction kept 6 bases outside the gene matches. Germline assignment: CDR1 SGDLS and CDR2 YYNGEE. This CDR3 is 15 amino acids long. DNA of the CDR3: TGTGCCAGCAGCGCCGGACGACTAGCGTCCTACGAGCAGTACTTC. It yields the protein CASSAGRLASYEQYF.

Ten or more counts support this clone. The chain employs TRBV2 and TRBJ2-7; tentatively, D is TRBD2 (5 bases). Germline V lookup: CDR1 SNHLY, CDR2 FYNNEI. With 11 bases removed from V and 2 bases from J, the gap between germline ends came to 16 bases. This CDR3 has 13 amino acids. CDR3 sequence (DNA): TGTGCCGGAGGCCTTACAACGACCTACGAGCAGTACTTC. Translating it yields CAGGLTTTYEQYF.

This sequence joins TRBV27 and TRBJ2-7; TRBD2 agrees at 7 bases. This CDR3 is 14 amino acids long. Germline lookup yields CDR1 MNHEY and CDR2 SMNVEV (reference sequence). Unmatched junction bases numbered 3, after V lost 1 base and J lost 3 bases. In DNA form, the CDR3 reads TGTGCCAGCAGTTTATACCCGGGGGGCTACGAGCAGTACTTC. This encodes CASSLYPGGYEQYF.

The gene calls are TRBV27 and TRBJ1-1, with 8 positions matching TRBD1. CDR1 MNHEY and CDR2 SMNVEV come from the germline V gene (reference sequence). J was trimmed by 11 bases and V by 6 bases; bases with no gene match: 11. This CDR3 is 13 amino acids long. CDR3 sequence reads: CASRDGRGRPAFF. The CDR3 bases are TGTGCCAGCAGGGATGGCAGGGGGCGGCCGGCTTTCTTT.

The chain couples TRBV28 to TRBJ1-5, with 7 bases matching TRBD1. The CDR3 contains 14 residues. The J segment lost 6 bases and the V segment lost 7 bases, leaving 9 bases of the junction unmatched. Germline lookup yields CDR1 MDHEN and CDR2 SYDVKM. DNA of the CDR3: TGTGCCAGCACCGAGGGGGCCGCGGGTCAGCCCCAGCATTTT. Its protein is CASTEGAAGQPQHF.

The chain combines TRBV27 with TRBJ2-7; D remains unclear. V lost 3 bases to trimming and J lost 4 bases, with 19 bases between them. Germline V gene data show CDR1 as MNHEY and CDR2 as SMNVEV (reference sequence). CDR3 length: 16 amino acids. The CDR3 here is CASSFTAQAGSYEQYF. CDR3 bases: TGTGCCAGCAGTTTTACAGCCCAGGCCGGATCGTACGAGCAGTACTTC.

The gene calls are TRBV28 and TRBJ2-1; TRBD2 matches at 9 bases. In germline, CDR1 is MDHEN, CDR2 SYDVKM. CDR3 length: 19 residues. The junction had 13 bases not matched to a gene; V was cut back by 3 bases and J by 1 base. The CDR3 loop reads CASSFLGLAGYGSYNEQFF. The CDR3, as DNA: TGTGCCAGCAGTTTCCTTGGGCTAGCGGGGTATGGATCCTACAATGAGCAGTTCTTC.

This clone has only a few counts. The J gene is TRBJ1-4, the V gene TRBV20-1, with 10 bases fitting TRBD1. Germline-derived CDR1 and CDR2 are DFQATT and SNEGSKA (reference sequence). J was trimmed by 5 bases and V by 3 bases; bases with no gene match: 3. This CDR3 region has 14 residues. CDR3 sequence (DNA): TGCAGTGCTAGTGAGGGACAGGGGAATGAAAAACTGTTTTTT. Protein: CSASEGQGNEKLFF.

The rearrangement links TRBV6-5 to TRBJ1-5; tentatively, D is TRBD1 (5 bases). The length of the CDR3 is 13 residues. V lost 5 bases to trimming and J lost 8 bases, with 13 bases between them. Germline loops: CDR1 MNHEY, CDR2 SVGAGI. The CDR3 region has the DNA TGTGCCAGCAGTCTGGGGCTTGGCAAGCCCCAGCATTTT. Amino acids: CASSLGLGKPQHF.

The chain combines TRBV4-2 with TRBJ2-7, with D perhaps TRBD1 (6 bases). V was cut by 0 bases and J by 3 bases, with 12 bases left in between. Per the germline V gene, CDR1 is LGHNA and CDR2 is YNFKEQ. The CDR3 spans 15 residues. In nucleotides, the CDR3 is TGTGCCAGCAGCCAAGACAGGGGCAATTTCTACGAGCAGTACTTC. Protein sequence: CASSQDRGNFYEQYF.

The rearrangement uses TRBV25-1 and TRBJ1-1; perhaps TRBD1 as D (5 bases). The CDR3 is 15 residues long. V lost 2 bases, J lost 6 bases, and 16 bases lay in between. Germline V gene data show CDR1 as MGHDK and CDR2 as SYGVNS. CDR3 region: CASSETQGWGAEAFF. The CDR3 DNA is TGTGCCAGCAGTGAAACTCAGGGATGGGGCGCTGAAGCTTTCTTT.

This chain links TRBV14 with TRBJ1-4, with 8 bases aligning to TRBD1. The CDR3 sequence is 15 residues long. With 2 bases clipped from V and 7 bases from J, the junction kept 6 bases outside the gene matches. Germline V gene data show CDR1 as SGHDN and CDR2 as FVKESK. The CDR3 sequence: CASSQIRGRSEKLFF. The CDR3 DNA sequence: TGTGCCAGCAGCCAAATCAGGGGGCGCTCTGAAAAACTGTTTTTT.

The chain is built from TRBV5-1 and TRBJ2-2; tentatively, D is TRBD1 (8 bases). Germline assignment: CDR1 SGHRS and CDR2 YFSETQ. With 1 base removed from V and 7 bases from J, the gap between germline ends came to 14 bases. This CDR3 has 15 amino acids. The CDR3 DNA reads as TGCGCCAGCAGCTTGACAGGGGGGGCCGTCGGGGAGCTGTTTTTT. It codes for CASSLTGGAVGELFF.

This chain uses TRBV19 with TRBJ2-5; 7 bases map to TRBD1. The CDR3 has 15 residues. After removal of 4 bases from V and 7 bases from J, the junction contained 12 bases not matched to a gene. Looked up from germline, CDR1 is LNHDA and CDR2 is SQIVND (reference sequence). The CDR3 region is CASSTPGGFASTQYF. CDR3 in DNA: TGTGCCAGTAGTACTCCAGGGGGATTCGCGTCGACCCAGTACTTC.

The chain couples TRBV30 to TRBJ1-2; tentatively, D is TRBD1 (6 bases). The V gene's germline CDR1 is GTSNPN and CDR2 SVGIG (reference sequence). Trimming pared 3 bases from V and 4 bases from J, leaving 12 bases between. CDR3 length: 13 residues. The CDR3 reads CAWSVGQLYGYTF. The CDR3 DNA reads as TGTGCCTGGAGCGTCGGACAGCTCTATGGCTACACCTTC.